Below, one TCR beta chain is given with its context. The antigen is undetermined. Genomic DNA acted as the template from which TCR beta VDJ combination and CDR3 sequence profiling were carried out. TCRdb passed the reads through MiXCR, listing each CDR3 protein once. The data contain more than 100,000 distinct CDR3 sequences, roughly 50% of them singletons. The record originates from a study of CD8+CD57+ T cells in acquired aplastic anemia. Study in general: CD4+ and CD8+ cells, once sorted, gave DNA averaging roughly 3.2 ug. CD4+ cells from healthy donors averaged about 10.8 million reads.

Trimming cost V 3 bases and J 2 bases; bases outside gene matches: 10. This CDR3 has 17 residues. CDR1 is MGHDK and CDR2 is SYGVNS in the germline V gene. Study outcomes and limitations: In CD8+ cells, Simpson's diversity showed no significant difference between patients and controls. Researchers report that twenty-nine CD8+ CDR3 sequences appeared in both patients and controls.

The clonotype comes from a human donor in good health, serving as a control. The chain joins TRBV25-1 to TRBJ1-5; 7 positions agree with TRBD1. Sequencing was done on a sample of sorted CD4+, CD8+, or CD8+CD57+ T cells (not recorded which) from PBMCs. The CDR3 sequence is CASSDPYHRGGNQPQHF. CDR3 in DNA: TGTGCCAGCAGTGACCCATACCACAGGGGAGGCAATCAGCCCCAGCATTTT.